This paragraph covers one T cell receptor beta chain sequence. This clonotype was recorded a few times. The clone's antigen remains unknown. Nothing much larger sits one base from this clone, and base qualities are not available. These data come from a study of response to subunit inactivated influenza vaccine (dated by TCRdb to between 2018 and 2020). With respect to the entire study: Deep quantitative T cell receptor repertoire profiling was used in the study to track responses to a trivalent subunit inactivated influenza vaccine.

V is trimmed back by 4 bases and J by 6 bases, and the junction contains 12 bases that no gene match accounts for. From the cysteine through the phenylalanine, the CDR3 covers 16 amino acids. Only CDR3 DNA is held: 48 bases, read in frame from base 1. The CDR1 and CDR2 encoded by the germline V gene are MNHEY and SVGAGI. Libraries were made using RT-PCR. Sequenced using an Illumina HiSeq 2500. TCRdb reran the public reads through fastp at Q25 and MiXCR, keeping productive beta chains. Identical CDR3 proteins give one entry, which carries the most common genes and DNA. The sample has 860,000 or so distinct CDR3 sequences on record, 21% of them singletons. Jointly, the top ten make up about 10% of the sample. Here is what the overall study found, with its caveats: The authors proposed that each seasonal influenza vaccination may bring in only a limited number of new T cells.

The TCR comes from a man aged 50 to 60 who received an inactivated influenza vaccine. Donor details come from another sample of the same person, matched by shared clones. Specimen: PBMCs from blood, collected 5 days after vaccination. The sequence links TRBV6-5 to TRBJ2-1, with TRBD1 identical over 7 junction bases. The CDR3 protein sequence reads: CASSLNQGVHGNEQFF. The DNA reads as follows: TGTGCCAGCAGTTTAAACCAGGGGGTACACGGCAATGAGCAGTTCTTC.